This TCR beta chain was recovered during a study of identical twins. Overall study findings and caveats: Cross-sectional statistics, not tracking of the same donors, supported the conclusions. Out-of-frame alpha sequences shared by twins were enriched for low generation probability.

Through template switching, a universal primer site was introduced, and the cDNA contained unique molecular identifiers. Each CDR3 protein gets one entry after TCRdb re-called the 5' RACE reads with MiXCR. The table shows around 550,000 distinct CDR3 sequences, with roughly 15% occurring only once. This CDR3 contains 16 residues. Germline lookup yields CDR1 MNHEY and CDR2 SMNVEV (reference sequence). V trimming: 5 bases; J trimming: 2 bases; junction bases outside the gene matches: 11. About this clonotype: Its antigen is as yet unknown.

This same sample was also taken into another study, of yellow fever vaccine responses in identical twins.

This TCR was recovered from a woman aged 18-29 years in good health. The sample comprised CD4+ T cells sorted from blood. This chain joins TRBV27 and TRBJ2-5; 7 nucleotides agree with TRBD2. CDR3 sequence reads: CASSPRASGEQETQYF. The CDR3 DNA reads as TGTGCCAGCAGTCCCCGTGCTAGCGGAGAACAAGAGACCCAGTACTTC.